These T cell receptor beta chains were read from a single sample in a study of T cells in Graves' hyperthyroidism and ophthalmopathy. TCRdb re-analysed the multiplex PCR reads in MiXCR, keeping a single row per CDR3 protein. The repertoire holds about 840,000 distinct CDR3 sequences, with 35% to 45% as singletons. The sample comprised blood. The origin of the receptors is a man aged 18 to 29 with Graves' hyperthyroidism. Each CDR3 is given with its conserved first and last residue. Each record gives: J gene, D gene, V gene, clone size, CDR3 DNA, CDR3 protein. D genes are given only for firm matches. Part of the rows lack a size; the others show once, few, many or a class for expanded clones.

j_gene: TRBJ2-5; d_gene: .; v_gene: TRBV7-3; abundance: few; CDR3nt: TGCGCCAGCAGCCAAGTTGGAAGGGGGAAGGTAGAGACCCAGTACTTC; CDR3aa: CASSQVGRGKVETQYF
j_gene: TRBJ1-4; d_gene: .; v_gene: TRBV11-2; abundance: .; CDR3nt: TGTGCCAGCAGCCCCCACTTTGGGACTCCGGAGCAAAATGAAAAACTGTTTTTT; CDR3aa: CASSPHFGTPEQNEKLFF
j_gene: TRBJ1-3; d_gene: .; v_gene: TRBV19; abundance: few; CDR3nt: TGTGCCAGTCGGGCCGGGGCGAATTCTGGAAACACCATATATTTT; CDR3aa: CASRAGANSGNTIYF
j_gene: TRBJ2-7; d_gene: .; v_gene: TRBV20-1; abundance: few; CDR3nt: TGCAGTGGCCGCAGAAGCTACGAGCAGTACTTC; CDR3aa: CSGRRSYEQYF
j_gene: TRBJ1-6; d_gene: TRBD1; v_gene: TRBV7-2; abundance: .; CDR3nt: TGTGCCAGCAGCCCCGGGACAGGAGTTGATTCACCCCTCCACTTT; CDR3aa: CASSPGTGVDSPLHF
j_gene: TRBJ1-4; d_gene: TRBD1; v_gene: TRBV7-1; abundance: .; CDR3nt: TGTGCCAGCAGCCGACCGGTGGAGTACAGGGGAAAACTGTTTTTT; CDR3aa: CASSRPVEYRGKLFF
j_gene: TRBJ2-7; d_gene: TRBD1; v_gene: TRBV20-1; abundance: .; CDR3nt: TGCAGTGCTAGTGAGGGGACAGACACCGGGGAGCAGTACTTC; CDR3aa: CSASEGTDTGEQYF
j_gene: TRBJ1-5; d_gene: .; v_gene: TRBV7-2; abundance: once; CDR3nt: TGTGCCAGCAGTACTTCAGGGTCCCATAAGCCCCAGCATTTT; CDR3aa: CASSTSGSHKPQHF
j_gene: TRBJ2-7; d_gene: TRBD2; v_gene: TRBV7-6; abundance: many; CDR3nt: TGTGCCAGCAGCTTAGGTACTAGCGGGAGAGGCGAGCAGTACTTC; CDR3aa: CASSLGTSGRGEQYF
j_gene: TRBJ2-7; d_gene: .; v_gene: TRBV9; abundance: few; CDR3nt: TGTGCCAGCAGCGAGGTCCCCCACTACGAGCAGTACTTC; CDR3aa: CASSEVPHYEQYF
j_gene: TRBJ1-2; d_gene: TRBD1; v_gene: TRBV2; abundance: .; CDR3nt: TGTGCCAGCAGTGGGGGACAGCTCTACACCTTC; CDR3aa: CASSGGQLYTF
j_gene: TRBJ2-2; d_gene: .; v_gene: TRBV20-1; abundance: once; CDR3nt: TGCAGTGCTAGAGATTCAAGGCGGGACCTCACCGGGGAGCTGTTTTTT; CDR3aa: CSARDSRRDLTGELFF
j_gene: TRBJ1-5; d_gene: TRBD1; v_gene: TRBV29-1; abundance: many; CDR3nt: TGCAGCGTTGGAGGACAGGGAAACGGTCAGCCCCAGCATTTT; CDR3aa: CSVGGQGNGQPQHF
j_gene: TRBJ1-5; d_gene: TRBD1; v_gene: TRBV7-9; abundance: few; CDR3nt: TGTGCCAGCAGCTCGGACAGGGAGGGCAATCAGCCCCAGCATTTT; CDR3aa: CASSSDREGNQPQHF
j_gene: TRBJ1-1; d_gene: TRBD1; v_gene: TRBV7-2; abundance: .; CDR3nt: TGTGCCAGCAGCCTCCAGACAGGGGAAACTGAAGCTTTCTTT; CDR3aa: CASSLQTGETEAFF
j_gene: TRBJ1-1; d_gene: .; v_gene: TRBV29-1; abundance: many; CDR3nt: TGCAGCGCCAAGGGGTCTCTAAGGACTGAAGCTTTCTTT; CDR3aa: CSAKGSLRTEAFF
j_gene: TRBJ1-1; d_gene: .; v_gene: TRBV19; abundance: once; CDR3nt: TGTGCCAGTACTCAAGCGGGGGCTGAAGCTTTCTTT; CDR3aa: CASTQAGAEAFF
j_gene: TRBJ1-1; d_gene: .; v_gene: TRBV9; abundance: many; CDR3nt: TGTGCCAGCAGCGAGGACGGGGGGAACACTGAAGCTTTCTTT; CDR3aa: CASSEDGGNTEAFF
j_gene: TRBJ2-6; d_gene: .; v_gene: TRBV24-1; abundance: many; CDR3nt: TGTGCCTCGGGGGCGTCTGGGGCCAACGTCCTGACTTTC; CDR3aa: CASGASGANVLTF
j_gene: TRBJ1-2; d_gene: .; v_gene: TRBV19; abundance: many; CDR3nt: TGTGCCAGTAGTTTCCGCGGAGGAAGGACAAACTATGGCTACACCTTC; CDR3aa: CASSFRGGRTNYGYTF
j_gene: TRBJ1-4; d_gene: TRBD1; v_gene: TRBV4-1; abundance: .; CDR3nt: TGCGCCAGCAGCCAAGACAGGGGGGATGAAAAACTGTTTTTT; CDR3aa: CASSQDRGDEKLFF
j_gene: TRBJ1-5; d_gene: .; v_gene: TRBV2; abundance: .; CDR3nt: TGTGCCAGCAGTCCAGCAGGTACGATTCAGCCCCAGCATTTT; CDR3aa: CASSPAGTIQPQHF
j_gene: TRBJ1-5; d_gene: TRBD1; v_gene: TRBV10-3; abundance: few; CDR3nt: TGTGCCACCGGGACAGGGGGCAAGCCCCAGCATTTT; CDR3aa: CATGTGGKPQHF
j_gene: TRBJ2-7; d_gene: .; v_gene: TRBV7-8; abundance: few; CDR3nt: TGTGCCAGCAGCCCCATAGGGGAATACGAGCAGTACTTC; CDR3aa: CASSPIGEYEQYF
j_gene: TRBJ1-1; d_gene: .; v_gene: TRBV7-2; abundance: many; CDR3nt: TGTGCCAGCAGCCCTAGGACGGTCACTGAAGCTTTCTTT; CDR3aa: CASSPRTVTEAFF
j_gene: TRBJ2-1; d_gene: .; v_gene: TRBV29-1; abundance: .; CDR3nt: TGCAGCGTTGAAGTCAATGAGCAGTTCTTC; CDR3aa: CSVEVNEQFF
j_gene: TRBJ1-1; d_gene: .; v_gene: TRBV20-1; abundance: many; CDR3nt: TGCAGTGCCCTGGAAGGGGGTGTCACTGAAGCTTTCTTT; CDR3aa: CSALEGGVTEAFF
j_gene: TRBJ2-7; d_gene: .; v_gene: TRBV4-1; abundance: few; CDR3nt: TGCGCCAGCAGCCCGAGTCAGTTTAGCTCCTACGAGCAGTACTTC; CDR3aa: CASSPSQFSSYEQYF
j_gene: TRBJ2-7; d_gene: .; v_gene: TRBV9; abundance: once; CDR3nt: TGTGCCAGCACCGCGAGAGAGCGGAACCACTACGAGCAGTACTTC; CDR3aa: CASTARERNHYEQYF
j_gene: TRBJ2-2; d_gene: TRBD1; v_gene: TRBV27; abundance: .; CDR3nt: TGTGCCAGCAGTACTGGGACAGGCCCCACCGGGGAGCTGTTTTTT; CDR3aa: CASSTGTGPTGELFF
j_gene: TRBJ1-6; d_gene: .; v_gene: TRBV2; abundance: few; CDR3nt: TGTGCCAGCAGCGGGGGTCTGGGCGGATCACCCCTCCACTTT; CDR3aa: CASSGGLGGSPLHF
j_gene: TRBJ2-5; d_gene: .; v_gene: TRBV7-2; abundance: .; CDR3nt: TGTGCCAGCAGCACACGACAGGGTCTCGGGAGAGAGACCCAGTACTTC; CDR3aa: CASSTRQGLGRETQYF
j_gene: TRBJ1-1; d_gene: .; v_gene: TRBV29-1; abundance: many; CDR3nt: TGCAGCGCCGGAGGGGGAGGATTCGCCACTGAAGCTTTCTTT; CDR3aa: CSAGGGGFATEAFF
j_gene: TRBJ1-5; d_gene: .; v_gene: TRBV25-1; abundance: .; CDR3nt: TGTGCCAGCAGTGACTCCGCTTGGGGACCGGGTTTCAATCAGCCCCAGCATTTT; CDR3aa: CASSDSAWGPGFNQPQHF
j_gene: TRBJ2-5; d_gene: TRBD1; v_gene: TRBV9; abundance: many; CDR3nt: TGTGCCAGCAGCGCCTCCGGGACAGGTGGGGAGACCCAGTACTTC; CDR3aa: CASSASGTGGETQYF
j_gene: TRBJ2-5; d_gene: TRBD1; v_gene: TRBV14; abundance: .; CDR3nt: TGTGCCAGCAGCCAGGTCCCAGGACAGGAAGAGACCCAGTACTTC; CDR3aa: CASSQVPGQEETQYF
j_gene: TRBJ2-5; d_gene: TRBD1; v_gene: TRBV2; abundance: .; CDR3nt: TGTGCCAGCAGGGGACAGAGAGAGACCCAGTACTTC; CDR3aa: CASRGQRETQYF
j_gene: TRBJ2-7; d_gene: .; v_gene: TRBV7-2; abundance: .; CDR3nt: TGTGCCAGCAGCCCCGATTTTGCGGGGGAGCAGTACTTC; CDR3aa: CASSPDFAGEQYF
j_gene: TRBJ1-1; d_gene: .; v_gene: TRBV7-6; abundance: many; CDR3nt: TGTGCCAGCAGCCCTTGGGGTATGACTGAAGCTTTCTTT; CDR3aa: CASSPWGMTEAFF
j_gene: TRBJ2-7; d_gene: TRBD2; v_gene: TRBV25-1; abundance: many; CDR3nt: TGTGCCAGCAGTCAGACTAGCAGGGTTCCCGAGCAGTACTTC; CDR3aa: CASSQTSRVPEQYF
j_gene: TRBJ1-6; d_gene: .; v_gene: TRBV20-1; abundance: .; CDR3nt: TGCAGTGCTAGAGGACACGGCTCCTATAATTCACCCCTCCACTTT; CDR3aa: CSARGHGSYNSPLHF
j_gene: TRBJ1-2; d_gene: TRBD1; v_gene: TRBV19; abundance: .; CDR3nt: TGTGCCAGTAGTATGCAGGACAGGGTTGGCTACACCTTC; CDR3aa: CASSMQDRVGYTF
j_gene: TRBJ2-7; d_gene: TRBD2; v_gene: TRBV20-1; abundance: .; CDR3nt: TGCAGTGCCCTTAGCGGGAGGGCCCGGTACGAGCAGTACTTC; CDR3aa: CSALSGRARYEQYF
j_gene: TRBJ2-7; d_gene: TRBD2; v_gene: TRBV7-9; abundance: .; CDR3nt: TGTGCCAGCAGCTTAGGTCTAGCGGGAGGTGCCCTTACTTACGAGCAGTACTTC; CDR3aa: CASSLGLAGGALTYEQYF
j_gene: TRBJ2-7; d_gene: TRBD2; v_gene: TRBV7-9; abundance: few; CDR3nt: TGTGCCAGCAGCTTAGACGCTAGCGGGAACGAGCAGTACTTC; CDR3aa: CASSLDASGNEQYF
j_gene: TRBJ2-7; d_gene: .; v_gene: TRBV10-3; abundance: .; CDR3nt: TGTGCCACCGTCACAGGTGTCAACGAGCAGTACTTC; CDR3aa: CATVTGVNEQYF
j_gene: TRBJ1-4; d_gene: .; v_gene: TRBV7-2; abundance: few; CDR3nt: TGTGCCAGCAGTCCCACAGGGAGGAAACTGTTTTTT; CDR3aa: CASSPTGRKLFF
j_gene: TRBJ1-2; d_gene: .; v_gene: TRBV12-3/TRBV12-4; abundance: .; CDR3nt: TGTGCCAGCAGTTACGGGGAAGTGGGTGGCTACACCTTC; CDR3aa: CASSYGEVGGYTF
j_gene: TRBJ2-7; d_gene: .; v_gene: TRBV20-1; abundance: .; CDR3nt: TGCAGTGCTTCTAGCTACTCCACCGGAAGGGGGACCTACGAGCAGTACTTC; CDR3aa: CSASSYSTGRGTYEQYF
j_gene: TRBJ1-1; d_gene: .; v_gene: TRBV20-1; abundance: few; CDR3nt: TGCAGTGCTGAGGGATGGGAGTTGGGAGCTTTCTTT; CDR3aa: CSAEGWELGAFF
j_gene: TRBJ2-5; d_gene: .; v_gene: TRBV7-3; abundance: few; CDR3nt: TGTGCCAGCAGTTACTTGGACCAAGAGACCCAGTACTTC; CDR3aa: CASSYLDQETQYF
j_gene: TRBJ2-2; d_gene: .; v_gene: TRBV2; abundance: many; CDR3nt: TGTGCCAGCAGTGTTGGGGGGCAGACCGGGGAGCTGTTTTTT; CDR3aa: CASSVGGQTGELFF
j_gene: TRBJ1-4; d_gene: .; v_gene: TRBV6-6; abundance: few; CDR3nt: TGTGCCAGCAGTGACGACGGAGAGAGTGAAAAACTGTTTTTT; CDR3aa: CASSDDGESEKLFF
j_gene: TRBJ1-3; d_gene: .; v_gene: TRBV15; abundance: many; CDR3nt: TGTGCCACCAGCAGAGATGGGGGGACTGGAAACACCATATATTTT; CDR3aa: CATSRDGGTGNTIYF
j_gene: TRBJ1-1; d_gene: .; v_gene: TRBV4-1; abundance: few; CDR3nt: TGCGCCAGCAGCCAAGGGTTCGGCGCTGAAGCTTTCTTT; CDR3aa: CASSQGFGAEAFF
j_gene: TRBJ1-4; d_gene: .; v_gene: TRBV14; abundance: few; CDR3nt: TGTGCCAGCAGCCACAAAAGGGGTGGTGAAAAACTGTTTTTT; CDR3aa: CASSHKRGGEKLFF
j_gene: TRBJ2-2; d_gene: .; v_gene: TRBV11-3; abundance: .; CDR3nt: TGTGCCAGCAGTTCTTGGCCGAACACCGGGGAGCTGTCTTTT; CDR3aa: CASSSWPNTGELSF
j_gene: TRBJ2-7; d_gene: .; v_gene: TRBV29-1; abundance: .; CDR3nt: TGCAGCGTTCGCCTCCAGGACACCTACGAGCAGTACTTC; CDR3aa: CSVRLQDTYEQYF
j_gene: TRBJ1-5; d_gene: .; v_gene: TRBV6-6; abundance: few; CDR3nt: TGTGCCAGCGAGAACCCCAATCAGCCCCAGCATTTT; CDR3aa: CASENPNQPQHF